This T cell receptor beta chain comes out of a study of Ad26.COV2.S vaccination and SARS-CoV-2 variants. Overall study results and limits: Vaccine recipients and placebo recipients showed similar non-spike TCR breadth. Vaccine recipients showed a spike-specific TCR breadth that was higher than in placebo recipients.

Germline V gene data show CDR1 as LNHDA and CDR2 as SQIVND (reference sequence). This CDR3 is built from 14 residues. V lost 10 bases, J lost 4 bases, and 9 bases stayed unmatched. This clone was counted once. The antigen is undetermined. Data came from immunoSEQ multiplex PCR; TCRdb stores just in-frame clones and leaves some out. Seen here are approximately 140,000 clones, 70% to 90% observed once, and the top ten hold around 5%. This specimen consisted of peripheral blood, obtained after recovery from COVID-19. J is TRBJ2-7 and V is TRBV19; 11 positions agree with TRBD1. The receptor was isolated from a human donor who had recovered from COVID-19. The CDR3 spells CATGQGAREYEQYF. The CDR3 DNA is TGTGCCACCGGACAGGGGGCGCGGGAATACGAGCAGTACTTC.